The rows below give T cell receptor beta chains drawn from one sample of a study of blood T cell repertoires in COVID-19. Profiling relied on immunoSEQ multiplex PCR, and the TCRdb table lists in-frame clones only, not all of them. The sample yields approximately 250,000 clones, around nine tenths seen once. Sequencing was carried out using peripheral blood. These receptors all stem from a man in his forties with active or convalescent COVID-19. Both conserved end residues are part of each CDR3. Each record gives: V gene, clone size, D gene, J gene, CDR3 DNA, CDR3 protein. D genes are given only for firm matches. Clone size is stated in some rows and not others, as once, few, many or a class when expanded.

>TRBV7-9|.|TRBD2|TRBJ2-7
TGTGCCAGCAGCCCGGGGGGAGTCACCTACGAGCAGTACTTC
CASSPGGVTYEQYF
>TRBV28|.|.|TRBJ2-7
TGTGCCAGCAGCCCAAGCTCTCAAGTTACCTACGAGCAGTACTTC
CASSPSSQVTYEQYF
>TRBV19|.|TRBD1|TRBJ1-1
TGTGCCAGTAGTATAGACCCAGGGGGAATGAACACTGAAGCTTTCTTT
CASSIDPGGMNTEAFF
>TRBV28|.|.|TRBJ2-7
TGTGCCAGCAGTTTAGAGCAAGGACAGTTCTACGAGCAGTACTTC
CASSLEQGQFYEQYF
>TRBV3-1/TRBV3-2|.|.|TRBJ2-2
TGTGCCAGCAGCCAAGAGCCGGCAGGGGCTGGCGGGGAGCTGTTTTTT
CASSQEPAGAGGELFF
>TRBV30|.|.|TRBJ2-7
TGTGCCTGGAGTGCCCCAGCGCAGGGCTCCTACGAGCAGTACTTC
CAWSAPAQGSYEQYF
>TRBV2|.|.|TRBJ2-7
TGTGCCAGCAGTGGGGGCGATTTCCGAAGCTCCTACGAGCAGTACTTC
CASSGGDFRSSYEQYF
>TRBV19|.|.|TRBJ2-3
TGTGCCAGCCTAGCTACCACAGATACGCAGTATTTT
CASLATTDTQYF
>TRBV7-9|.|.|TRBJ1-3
TGTGCCAGCAGTTCTACGCTCTCTGGAAACACCATATATTTT
CASSSTLSGNTIYF
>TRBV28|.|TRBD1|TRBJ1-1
TGTGCCAGCAGTCCCGGGGACAGGAACACTGAAGCTTTCTTT
CASSPGDRNTEAFF
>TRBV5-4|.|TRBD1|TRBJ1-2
TGTGCCAGCAGCCAGGACAGGGGGGGCTATGGCTACACCTTC
CASSQDRGGYGYTF
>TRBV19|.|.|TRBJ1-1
TGTGCCAGTAGTGCCAAAGACAGGTCCTTCGCGGAAGCTTTCTTT
CASSAKDRSFAEAFF
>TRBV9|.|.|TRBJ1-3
TGTGCCAGCAGCGTAGACGAGGGTGGAAACACCATATATTTT
CASSVDEGGNTIYF
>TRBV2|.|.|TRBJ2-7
TGTGCCAGCCGGAGGTACGAGCAGTACTTC
CASRRYEQYF
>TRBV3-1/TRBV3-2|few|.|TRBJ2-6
TGTGCCAGCAGCCTGCCCCAGGGGACCTCTGGGGCCAACGTCCTGACTTTC
CASSLPQGTSGANVLTF
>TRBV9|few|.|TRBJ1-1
TGTGCCAGCAGCGTAGATCCAGGAAAGAACACTGAAGCTTTCTTT
CASSVDPGKNTEAFF
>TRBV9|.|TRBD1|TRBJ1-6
TGTGCCAGCAGCCAGGGACAGCCGAATTCACCCCTCCACTTT
CASSQGQPNSPLHF
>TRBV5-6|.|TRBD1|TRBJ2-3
TGTGCCAGCAGCTTAACCGGGACAGGGACAGATACGCAGTATTTT
CASSLTGTGTDTQYF
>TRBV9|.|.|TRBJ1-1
TGTGCCAGCAGCGTAGGTGACAGGCCAATTATGAACACTGAAGCTTTCTTT
CASSVGDRPIMNTEAFF
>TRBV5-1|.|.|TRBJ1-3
TGCGCCAGCAGCTATGGGACTGCGGGAAACACCATATATTTT
CASSYGTAGNTIYF
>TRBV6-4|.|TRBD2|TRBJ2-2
TGTGCCAGCAGCGCGACTAGCGCCGGGACCGGGGAGCTGTTTTTT
CASSATSAGTGELFF
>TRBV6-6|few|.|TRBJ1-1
TGTGCCAGCAGTTACTCGTACGCGGTGTCTGAAGCTTTCTTT
CASSYSYAVSEAFF
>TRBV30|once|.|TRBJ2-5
TGTGCCTGGAGTCCACTCGGGGAGACCCAGTACTTC
CAWSPLGETQYF
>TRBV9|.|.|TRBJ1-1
TGTGCCAGCAGCGTAGATATAGGGGCCACTGAAGCTTTCTTT
CASSVDIGATEAFF
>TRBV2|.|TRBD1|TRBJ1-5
TGTGCCAGCAGTGAAGGGGTTGGGACAGGGGATCAGCCCCAGCATTTT
CASSEGVGTGDQPQHF
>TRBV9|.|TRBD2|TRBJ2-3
TGTGCCAGCAGAAAAAAGCGGGAGGGCACAGATACGCAGTATTTT
CASRKKREGTDTQYF
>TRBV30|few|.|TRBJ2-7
TGTGCCTGGAGTTTCGACAGCGCGACCTACGAGCAGTACTTC
CAWSFDSATYEQYF
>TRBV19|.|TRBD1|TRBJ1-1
TGTGCCAGTAGTACATCAGCAGGGGGCATGGCTTTCTTT
CASSTSAGGMAFF
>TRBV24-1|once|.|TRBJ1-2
TGTGCCACCAGTGACATCAACCCCAGGAACGGCTACACCTTC
CATSDINPRNGYTF
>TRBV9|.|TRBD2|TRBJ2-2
TGTGCCAGCAGCGTAGAACTAGCGGGGGACCCCTACTTCGCCGGGGAGCTGTTTTTT
CASSVELAGDPYFAGELFF
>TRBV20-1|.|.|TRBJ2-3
TGCAGTGCTAGTCTAGCAGGAAACACAGATACGCAGTATTTT
CSASLAGNTDTQYF
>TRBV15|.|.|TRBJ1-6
TGTGCCACCAGTCCCAATCCAGGCAGGGTTCGTCAACTTGGGGATTATTCACCCCTCCACTTT
CATSPNPGRVRQLGDYSPLHF
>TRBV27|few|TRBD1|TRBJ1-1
TGTGCCAGCAGTTCAGGGGGGCACACTGAAGCTTTCTTT
CASSSGGHTEAFF
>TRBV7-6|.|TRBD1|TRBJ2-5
TGTGCCAGCAGCATTCGGCCGGGACAGGGAAAAGAGACCCAGTACTTC
CASSIRPGQGKETQYF
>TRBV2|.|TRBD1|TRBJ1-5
TGTGCCAGCAGTGAAGGAGCAGGGGGGTTTAATCAGCCCCAGCATTTT
CASSEGAGGFNQPQHF
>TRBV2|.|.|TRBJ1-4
TGTGCCAGCAGTGAACAGGGAACTAATGAAAAACTGTTTTTT
CASSEQGTNEKLFF
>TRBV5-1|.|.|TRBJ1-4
TGCGCCAGCAGCTTGGAATCAGCTAATGAAAAACTGTTTTTT
CASSLESANEKLFF
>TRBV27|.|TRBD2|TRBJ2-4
TGTGCCAGCGCAAGCCGGAAGCGGGAGATCCTAGCCAAAAACATTCAGTACTTC
CASASRKREILAKNIQYF
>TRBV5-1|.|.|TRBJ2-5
TGCGCCAGCAGCTCTGACAGCCGTGGCCCAGAGACCCAGTACTTC
CASSSDSRGPETQYF
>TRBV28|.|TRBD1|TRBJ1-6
TGTGCCAGCAGCGGACAGGGGGCGATTAATTCACCCCTCCACTTT
CASSGQGAINSPLHF
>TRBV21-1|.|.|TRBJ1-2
TGTGCCAGCAGCGCCCGGACAGTAGGCTACACCTTC
CASSARTVGYTF
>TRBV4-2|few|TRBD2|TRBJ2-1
TGTGCCAGCAGCCGAACCGGGACTAGCGGGGGTAATGAGCAGTTCTTC
CASSRTGTSGGNEQFF
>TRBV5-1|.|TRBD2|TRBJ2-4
TGCGCCAGCAGCTTGGAGGGGCTAGCGGAACTAGCCAAAAACATTCAGTACTTC
CASSLEGLAELAKNIQYF
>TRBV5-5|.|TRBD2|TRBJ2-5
TGTGCCAGCAGCTTGGGCCTAGCGGTCAGAGAGACCCAGTACTTC
CASSLGLAVRETQYF
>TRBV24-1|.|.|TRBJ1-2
TGTGCCACCAGTGATTTAGCCGGCTACACCTTC
CATSDLAGYTF
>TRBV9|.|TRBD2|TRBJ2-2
TGTGCCAGCAGTCGACGAACTAGCGGGCACACCGGGGAGCTGTTTTTT
CASSRRTSGHTGELFF
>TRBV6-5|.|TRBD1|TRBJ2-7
TGTGCCAGCAGTTACTCTCCGGGACAGGGCTACGAGCAGTACTTC
CASSYSPGQGYEQYF
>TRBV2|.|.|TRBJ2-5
TGTGCCAGCAGTGCAGAGGCCCAGTACTTC
CASSAEAQYF
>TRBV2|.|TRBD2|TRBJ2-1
TGTGCCAGCAGCCCTCCGGGACTAGCGGGAGGTGGGCAGTTCTTC
CASSPPGLAGGGQFF
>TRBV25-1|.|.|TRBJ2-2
TGTGCCAGCAGTGAGACACCATTCTCCGGGGAGCTGTTTTTT
CASSETPFSGELFF
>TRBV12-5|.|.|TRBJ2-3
TGTGCTAGTGGTCCCGGACTTACAGATACGCAGTATTTT
CASGPGLTDTQYF
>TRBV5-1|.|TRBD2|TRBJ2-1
TGCGCCAGCAGCTCCAGGTCCGGGGCGGGAGTGGGGAATGAGCAGTTCTTC
CASSSRSGAGVGNEQFF
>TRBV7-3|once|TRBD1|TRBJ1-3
TGTGCCAGCAGCTTAGGACCGGAAGCAGGGGGAACTGGAAACACCATATATTTT
CASSLGPEAGGTGNTIYF